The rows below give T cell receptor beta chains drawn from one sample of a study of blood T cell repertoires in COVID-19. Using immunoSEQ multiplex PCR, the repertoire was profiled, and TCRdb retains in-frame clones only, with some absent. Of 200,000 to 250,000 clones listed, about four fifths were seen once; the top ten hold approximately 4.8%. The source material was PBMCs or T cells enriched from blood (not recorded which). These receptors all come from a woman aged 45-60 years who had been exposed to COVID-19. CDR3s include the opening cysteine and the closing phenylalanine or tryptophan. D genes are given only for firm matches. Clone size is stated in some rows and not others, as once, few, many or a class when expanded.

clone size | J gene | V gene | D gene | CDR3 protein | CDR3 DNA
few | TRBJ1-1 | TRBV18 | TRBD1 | CASSPSGTEMPEAFF | TGTGCCAGCTCACCTTCCGGGACAGAGATGCCTGAAGCTTTCTTT
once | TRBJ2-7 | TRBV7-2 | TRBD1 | CASSLGPRDSTYEQYF | TGTGCCAGCAGCTTAGGCCCCCGGGACAGCACCTACGAGCAGTACTTC
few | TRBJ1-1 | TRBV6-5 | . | CASRASEAFF | TGTGCCAGCAGGGCTTCCGAAGCTTTCTTT
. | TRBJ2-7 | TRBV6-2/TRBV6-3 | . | CASSYPELKTYEQYF | TGTGCCAGCAGTTACCCCGAACTAAAGACCTACGAGCAGTACTTC
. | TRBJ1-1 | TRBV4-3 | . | CASSQDIATEAFF | TGCGCCAGCAGCCAAGATATCGCGACTGAAGCTTTCTTT
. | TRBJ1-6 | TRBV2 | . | CASSVGQPNNSPLHF | TGTGCCAGCAGTGTAGGACAGCCGAATAATTCACCCCTCCACTTT
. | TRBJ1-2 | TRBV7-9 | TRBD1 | CASSLETGNYGYTF | TGTGCCAGCAGCCTCGAGACAGGGAACTATGGCTACACCTTC
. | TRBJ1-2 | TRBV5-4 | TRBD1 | CASSLGQGTYGYTF | TGTGCCAGCAGCTTAGGACAGGGGACATATGGCTACACCTTC
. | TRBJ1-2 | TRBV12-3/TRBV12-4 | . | CASSSDYYGYTF | TGTGCCAGCAGTTCAGATTACTATGGCTACACCTTC
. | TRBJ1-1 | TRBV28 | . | CASSSPRDSLRNTEAFF | TGTGCCAGCAGTTCCCCTCGGGACTCACTGAGAAACACTGAAGCTTTCTTT
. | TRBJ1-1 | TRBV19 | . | CASSIRQLNTEAFF | TGTGCCAGTAGTATTAGACAGCTGAACACTGAAGCTTTCTTT
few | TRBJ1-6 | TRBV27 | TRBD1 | CASSPPRQGDSPLHF | TGTGCCAGCAGTCCCCCCCGACAGGGTGATTCACCCCTCCACTTT
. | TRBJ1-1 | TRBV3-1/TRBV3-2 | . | CASSHAGEAFF | TGTGCCAGCAGCCACGCAGGGGAAGCTTTCTTT
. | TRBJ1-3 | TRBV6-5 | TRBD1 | CASSLQGGSGNTIYF | TGTGCCAGCAGCCTACAGGGGGGGTCTGGAAACACCATATATTTT
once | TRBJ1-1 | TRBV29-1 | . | CSVEWRTNTEAFF | TGCAGCGTGGAGTGGAGGACTAACACTGAAGCTTTCTTT
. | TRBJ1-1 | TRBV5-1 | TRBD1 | CASSELLTGLNTEAFF | TGCGCCAGCAGCGAACTGCTGACAGGGCTGAACACTGAAGCTTTCTTT
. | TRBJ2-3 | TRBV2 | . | CASLLAGTADTQYF | TGTGCCAGCCTCCTGGCGGGGACTGCAGATACGCAGTATTTT
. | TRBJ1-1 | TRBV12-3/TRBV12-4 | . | CASSFFGTEAFF | TGTGCCAGCAGTTTTTTCGGCACTGAAGCTTTCTTT
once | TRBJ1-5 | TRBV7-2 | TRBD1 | CASSLVEGQGQPQHF | TGTGCCAGCAGCTTAGTTGAGGGACAGGGGCAGCCCCAGCATTTT
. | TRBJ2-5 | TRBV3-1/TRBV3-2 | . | CASSRQPLAQETQYF | TGTGCCAGCAGCCGCCAACCATTAGCCCAAGAGACCCAGTACTTC
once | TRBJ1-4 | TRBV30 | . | CAWSLSNEKLFF | TGTGCCTGGAGCCTTTCTAATGAAAAACTGTTTTTT
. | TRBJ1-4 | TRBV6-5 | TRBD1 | CATGKRTGGGEKLFF | TGTGCCACCGGTAAAAGGACAGGGGGAGGTGAAAAACTGTTTTTT
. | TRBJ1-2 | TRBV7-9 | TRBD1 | CASSSGGTGVYYGYTF | TGTGCCAGCAGCTCAGGGGGGACAGGGGTCTACTATGGCTACACCTTC
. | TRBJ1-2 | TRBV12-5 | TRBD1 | CASGLVLGDRVAYGYTF | TGTGCTAGTGGTTTGGTACTCGGTGACAGGGTCGCCTATGGCTACACCTTC
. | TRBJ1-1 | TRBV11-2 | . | CASSLRAHTEAFF | TGTGCCAGCAGCTTGAGGGCCCACACTGAAGCTTTCTTT
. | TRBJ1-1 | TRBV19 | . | CASTGVGTEAFF | TGTGCCAGTACAGGGGTGGGCACTGAAGCTTTCTTT
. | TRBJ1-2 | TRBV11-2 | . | CASSSGGGNYGYTF | TGTGCCAGCAGTTCCGGCGGGGGGAACTATGGCTACACCTTC
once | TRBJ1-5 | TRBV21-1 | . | CASNLHRMGPGLSNQPQHF | TGTGCCAGCAACCTACACCGAATGGGGCCGGGCCTCAGCAATCAGCCCCAGCATTTT
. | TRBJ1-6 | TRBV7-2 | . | CASSFKALEFSLHF | TGTGCCAGCAGCTTCAAGGCTCTGGAGTTCTCCCTCCACTTT
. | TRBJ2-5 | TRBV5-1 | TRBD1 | CASSLEPTGGAKETQYF | TGCGCCAGCAGCTTGGAACCGACAGGGGGCGCGAAGGAGACCCAGTACTTC
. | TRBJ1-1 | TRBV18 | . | CASSPKRTAEAFF | TGTGCCAGCTCACCAAAAAGGACAGCCGAAGCTTTCTTT
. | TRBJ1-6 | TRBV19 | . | CASSPPGNGSPLHF | TGTGCCAGTAGTCCCCCGGGGAATGGTTCACCCCTCCACTTT
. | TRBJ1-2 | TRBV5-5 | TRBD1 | CASSFRTGDGYTF | TGTGCCAGCAGCTTCAGGACAGGGGACGGCTACACCTTC
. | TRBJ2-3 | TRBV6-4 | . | CASSRGTLSTDTQYF | TGTGCCAGCAGTCGCGGGACGCTCAGCACAGATACGCAGTATTTT
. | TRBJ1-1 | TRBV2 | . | CASSELPNTEAFF | TGTGCCAGCAGTGAACTCCCGAACACTGAAGCTTTCTTT
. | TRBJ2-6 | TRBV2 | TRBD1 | CASSARTGSSGANVLTF | TGTGCCAGCAGTGCAAGGACAGGTAGCTCTGGGGCCAACGTCCTGACTTTC
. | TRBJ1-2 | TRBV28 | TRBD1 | CASTRTGKVGYTF | TGTGCCAGCACTCGGACAGGGAAGGTTGGCTACACCTTC
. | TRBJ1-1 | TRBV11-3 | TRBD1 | CASSPGGDRRHEAFF | TGTGCCAGCAGCCCCGGAGGGGACAGGCGACACGAAGCTTTCTTT
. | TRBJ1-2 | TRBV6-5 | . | CASSPDYGYTF | TGTGCCAGCAGTCCCGACTATGGCTACACCTTC
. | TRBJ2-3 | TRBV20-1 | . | CSATPGTQYF | TGCAGTGCTACCCCCGGGACGCAGTATTTT
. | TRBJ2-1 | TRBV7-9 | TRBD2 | CASSLRSGIARYYNEQFF | TGTGCCAGCAGCTTACGAAGCGGGATAGCGAGATATTACAATGAGCAGTTCTTC
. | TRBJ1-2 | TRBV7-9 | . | CASSPWADGYTF | TGTGCCAGCAGCCCGTGGGCAGATGGCTACACCTTC
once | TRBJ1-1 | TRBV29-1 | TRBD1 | CSVNRGLNTEAFF | TGCAGCGTCAACAGGGGGCTGAACACTGAAGCTTTCTTT
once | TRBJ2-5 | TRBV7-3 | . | CASSLRGASETQYF | TGTGCCAGCAGCTTACGGGGGGCCTCCGAGACCCAGTACTTC
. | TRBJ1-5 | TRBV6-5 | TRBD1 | CASSFGQGGDQPQHF | TGTGCCAGCAGTTTCGGACAGGGGGGCGATCAGCCCCAGCATTTT
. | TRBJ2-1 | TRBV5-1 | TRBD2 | CASSSLTSGGAHNEQFF | TGCGCCAGCAGCTCCCTGACTAGCGGGGGGGCCCACAATGAGCAGTTCTTC
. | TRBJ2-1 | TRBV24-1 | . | CATSDPILGRGGNNEQFF | TGTGCCACCAGTGATCCGATCCTGGGCAGGGGCGGAAACAATGAGCAGTTCTTC
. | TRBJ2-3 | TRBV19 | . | CASSTVSSTDTQYF | TGTGCCAGTAGCACAGTCTCTAGCACAGATACGCAGTATTTT
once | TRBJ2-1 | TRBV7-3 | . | CASSLTGGEQFF | TGTGCCAGCAGCTTAACCGGCGGTGAGCAGTTCTTC
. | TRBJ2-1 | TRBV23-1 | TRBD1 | CASSQWDRGSYNEQFF | TGCGCCAGCAGTCAATGGGACAGGGGTTCCTACAATGAGCAGTTCTTC
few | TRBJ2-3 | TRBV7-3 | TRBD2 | CASSPGGLPPGTDTQYF | TGTGCCAGCAGCCCCGGGGGGTTACCACCTGGCACAGATACGCAGTATTTT
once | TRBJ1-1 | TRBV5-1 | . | CASSLGSRAEAFF | TGCGCCAGCAGCCTCGGTTCCCGAGCTGAAGCTTTCTTT
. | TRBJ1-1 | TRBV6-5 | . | CASSSIQGSPEAFF | TGTGCCAGCAGTTCTATACAGGGATCACCTGAAGCTTTCTTT
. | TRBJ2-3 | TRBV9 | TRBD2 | CASSLSGGPGTDTQYF | TGTGCCAGCAGCTTGAGCGGGGGGCCTGGAACAGATACGCAGTATTTT
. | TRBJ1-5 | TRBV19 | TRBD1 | CASSRQGGNQPQHF | TGTGCCAGTAGTAGACAGGGGGGCAATCAGCCCCAGCATTTT
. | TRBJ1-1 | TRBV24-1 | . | CATSSGGADTEAFF | TGTGCCACTTCTAGCGGGGGCGCGGACACTGAAGCTTTCTTT
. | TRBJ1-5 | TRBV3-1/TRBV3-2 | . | CASSPRQINQPQHF | TGTGCCAGCAGCCCCAGACAGATCAATCAGCCCCAGCATTTT
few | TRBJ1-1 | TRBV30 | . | CACQGYPNTEAFF | TGTGCCTGCCAGGGGTACCCGAACACTGAAGCTTTCTTT